This entry is about one TCR beta chain. Its antigen is not known. This record belongs to a study of T cell responses to AZD1222 COVID-19 vaccine. Generated by immunoSEQ multiplex PCR, the TCRdb table keeps only in-frame clones and is missing some. This sample has under 70,000 clones, with 70% to 90% found just once. This CDR3 contains 14 residues. CDR1 is MNHNS, CDR2 SASEGT, per germline. Deletions cut 5 bases from V and 7 bases from J, with 17 bases between. General observations from the study: No repertoire was sampled before or during the peak T cell response, only after it. The donors showed a predominance of white British ancestry and of females, with possible underestimation of clonal diversity. Of the AZD1222 recipients, only 5 or 6 were seropositive at baseline. Reports say nearly half of spike-specific TCRs go after unmutated variant regions.

The clonotype was recovered from an adult who received the AZD1222 COVID-19 vaccine. This chain uses TRBV6-1 with TRBJ1-2, with D uncertain. This specimen was peripheral blood, taken 28 days after the second AZD1222 dose. Written as DNA, the CDR3 is TGTGCCAGCAGTCAAAGGGCAGTAGAGAGTGGCTACACCTTC. Translation gives CASSQRAVESGYTF.